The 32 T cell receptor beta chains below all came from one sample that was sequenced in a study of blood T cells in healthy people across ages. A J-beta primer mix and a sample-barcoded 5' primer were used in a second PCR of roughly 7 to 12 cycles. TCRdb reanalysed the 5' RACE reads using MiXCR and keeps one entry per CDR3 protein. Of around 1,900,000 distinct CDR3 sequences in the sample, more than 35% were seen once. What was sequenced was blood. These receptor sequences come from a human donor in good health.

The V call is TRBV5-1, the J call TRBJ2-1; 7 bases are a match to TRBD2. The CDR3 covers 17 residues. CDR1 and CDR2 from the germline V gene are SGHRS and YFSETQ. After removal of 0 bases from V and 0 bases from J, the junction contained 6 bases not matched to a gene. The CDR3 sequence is CASSLGGGGSSYNEQFF. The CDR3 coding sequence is TGCGCCAGCAGCTTGGGTGGCGGGGGAAGCTCCTACAATGAGCAGTTCTTC.

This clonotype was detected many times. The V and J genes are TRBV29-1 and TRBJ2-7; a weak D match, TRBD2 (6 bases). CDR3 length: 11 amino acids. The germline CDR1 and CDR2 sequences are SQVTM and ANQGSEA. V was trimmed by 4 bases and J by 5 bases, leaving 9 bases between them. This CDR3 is CSVGGEDEQYF. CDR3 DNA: TGCAGCGTTGGAGGGGAGGACGAGCAGTACTTC.

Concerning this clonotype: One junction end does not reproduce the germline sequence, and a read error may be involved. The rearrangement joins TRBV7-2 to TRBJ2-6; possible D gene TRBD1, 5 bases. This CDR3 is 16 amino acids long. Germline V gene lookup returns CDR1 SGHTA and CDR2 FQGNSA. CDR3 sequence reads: CASSPRGRSGANVLIF. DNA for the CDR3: TGTGCCAGCAGCCCCCGCGGACGCAGTGGGGCCAACGTCCTGATTTTC.

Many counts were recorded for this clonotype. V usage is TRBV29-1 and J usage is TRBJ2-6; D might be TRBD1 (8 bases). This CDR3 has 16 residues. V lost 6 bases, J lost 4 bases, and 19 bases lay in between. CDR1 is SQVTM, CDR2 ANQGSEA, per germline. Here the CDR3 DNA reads TGCAGCGTCGGGGGGACAGGTCTTAGAGGGGCCAACGTCCTGACTTTC. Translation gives CSVGGTGLRGANVLTF.

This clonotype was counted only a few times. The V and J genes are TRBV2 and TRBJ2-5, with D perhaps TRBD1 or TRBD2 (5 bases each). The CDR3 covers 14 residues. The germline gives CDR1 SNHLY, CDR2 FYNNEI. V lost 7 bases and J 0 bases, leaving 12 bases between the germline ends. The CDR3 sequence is CASMVREYQETQYF. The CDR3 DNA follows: TGTGCCAGCATGGTCAGGGAGTACCAAGAGACCCAGTACTTC.

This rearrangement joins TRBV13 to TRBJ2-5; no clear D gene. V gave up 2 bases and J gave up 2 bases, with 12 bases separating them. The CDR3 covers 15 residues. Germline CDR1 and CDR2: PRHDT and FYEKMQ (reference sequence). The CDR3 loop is CASSLRLTRQETQYF. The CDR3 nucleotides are TGTGCCAGCAGCTTAAGGCTTACCCGACAAGAGACCCAGTACTTC.

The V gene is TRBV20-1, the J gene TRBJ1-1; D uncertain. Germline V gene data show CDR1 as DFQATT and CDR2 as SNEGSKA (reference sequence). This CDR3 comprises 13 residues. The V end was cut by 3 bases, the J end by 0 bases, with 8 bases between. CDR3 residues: CSARASMNTEAFF. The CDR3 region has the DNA TGCAGTGCTAGGGCCAGCATGAACACTGAAGCTTTCTTT.

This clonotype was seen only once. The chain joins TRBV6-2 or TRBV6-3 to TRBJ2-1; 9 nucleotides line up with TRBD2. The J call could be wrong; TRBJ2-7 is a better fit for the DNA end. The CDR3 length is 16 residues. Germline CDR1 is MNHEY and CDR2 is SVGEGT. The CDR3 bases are TGTGCCAGCAGTTACAGAGCGGGGGGCTCCTACAATGAGCAGTACTTC. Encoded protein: CASSYRAGGSYNEQYF.

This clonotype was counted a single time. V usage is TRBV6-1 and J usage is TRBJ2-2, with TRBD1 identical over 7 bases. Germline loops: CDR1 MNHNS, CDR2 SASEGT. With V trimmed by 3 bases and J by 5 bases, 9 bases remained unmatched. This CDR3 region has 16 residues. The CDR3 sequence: CASSDKIGGATGELFF. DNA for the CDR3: TGTGCCAGCAGTGATAAAATAGGGGGCGCAACCGGGGAGCTGTTTTTT.

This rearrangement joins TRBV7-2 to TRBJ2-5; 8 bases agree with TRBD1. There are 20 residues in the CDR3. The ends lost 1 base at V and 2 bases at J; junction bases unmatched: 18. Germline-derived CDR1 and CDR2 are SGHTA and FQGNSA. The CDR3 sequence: CASSLVAGTGFGGSQETQYF. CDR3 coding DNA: TGTGCCAGCAGCTTAGTTGCTGGGACAGGCTTTGGTGGGAGTCAAGAGACCCAGTACTTC.

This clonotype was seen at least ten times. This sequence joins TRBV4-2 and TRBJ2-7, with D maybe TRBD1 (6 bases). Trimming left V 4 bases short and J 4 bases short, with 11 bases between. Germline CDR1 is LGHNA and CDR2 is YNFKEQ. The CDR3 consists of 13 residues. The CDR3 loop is CASSPTGTYEQYF. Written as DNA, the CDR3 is TGTGCCAGCAGCCCCACAGGGACGTACGAGCAGTACTTC.

The CDR3 region has the DNA TGCAGTGCTTCGACTAGCGGGGGGGACGAGCAGTACTTC. This gives the protein CSASTSGGDEQYF. This chain links TRBV20-1 with TRBJ2-5; 14 positions agree with TRBD2. Gene TRBJ2-7 matches the end of the DNA better, so the J call may be wrong. The CDR3 covers 13 residues. Germline V gene sequence: CDR1 DFQATT, CDR2 SNEGSKA (reference sequence).

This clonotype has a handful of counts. The CDR3 loop is CASSLAIGAHNEQFF. For the CDR3, the DNA is TGTGCCAGCAGCTTAGCGATAGGCGCCCACAATGAGCAGTTCTTC. V is TRBV7-3 and J is TRBJ2-1; D call uncertain. This CDR3 is built from 15 residues. CDR1 and CDR2 (germline): SGHTA, FQGTGA. Trimming removed 2 bases at V and 5 bases at J, with 13 bases between.

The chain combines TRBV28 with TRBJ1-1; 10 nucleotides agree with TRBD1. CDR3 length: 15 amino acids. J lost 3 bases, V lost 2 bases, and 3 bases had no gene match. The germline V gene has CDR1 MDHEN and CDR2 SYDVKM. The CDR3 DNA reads TGTGCCAGCAGTTTAGGGACAGGGGTGCACACTGAAGCTTTCTTT. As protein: CASSLGTGVHTEAFF.

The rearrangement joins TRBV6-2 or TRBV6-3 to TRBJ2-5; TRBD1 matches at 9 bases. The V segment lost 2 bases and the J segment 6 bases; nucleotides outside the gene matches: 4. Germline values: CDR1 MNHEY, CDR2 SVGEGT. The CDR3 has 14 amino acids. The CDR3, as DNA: TGTGCCAGCAGTTACGGGACAGGGTGGAAGACCCAGTACTTC. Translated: CASSYGTGWKTQYF.

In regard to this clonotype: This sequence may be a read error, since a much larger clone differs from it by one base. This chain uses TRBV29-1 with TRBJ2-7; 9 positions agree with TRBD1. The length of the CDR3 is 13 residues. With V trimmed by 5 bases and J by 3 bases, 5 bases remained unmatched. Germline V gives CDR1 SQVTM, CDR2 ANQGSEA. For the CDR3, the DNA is TGCAGCGTTTCCGGGACAGGGTGCTACGAGCAGTACTTC. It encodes CSVSGTGCYEQYF.

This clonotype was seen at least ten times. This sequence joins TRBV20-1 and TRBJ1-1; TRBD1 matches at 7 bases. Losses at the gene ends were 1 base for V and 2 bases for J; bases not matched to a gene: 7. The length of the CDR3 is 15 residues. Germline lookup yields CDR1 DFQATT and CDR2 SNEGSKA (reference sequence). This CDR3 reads CSARAGGEYNTEAFF. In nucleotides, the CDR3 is TGCAGTGCTAGAGCAGGGGGGGAATACAACACTGAAGCTTTCTTT.

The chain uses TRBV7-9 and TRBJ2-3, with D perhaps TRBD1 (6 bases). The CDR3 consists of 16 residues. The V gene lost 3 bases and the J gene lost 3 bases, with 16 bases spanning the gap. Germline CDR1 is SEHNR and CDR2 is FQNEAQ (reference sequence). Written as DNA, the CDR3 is TGTGCCAGCAGCTTTGGTGGTGAGGGGGATACAGATACGCAGTATTTT. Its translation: CASSFGGEGDTDTQYF.

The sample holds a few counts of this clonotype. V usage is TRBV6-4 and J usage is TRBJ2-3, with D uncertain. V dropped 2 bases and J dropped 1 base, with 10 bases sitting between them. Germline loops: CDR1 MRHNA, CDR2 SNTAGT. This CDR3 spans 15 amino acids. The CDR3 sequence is CASSDRFGGTDTQYF. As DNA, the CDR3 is TGTGCCAGCAGTGACCGCTTTGGGGGCACAGATACGCAGTATTTT.

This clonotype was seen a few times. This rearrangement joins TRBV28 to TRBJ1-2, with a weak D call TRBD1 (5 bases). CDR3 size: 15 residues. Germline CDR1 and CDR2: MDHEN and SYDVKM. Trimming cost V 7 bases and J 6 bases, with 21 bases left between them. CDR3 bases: TGTGCCAGCAACCCTCACCGGCAGGGTCCCCATGGCTACACCTTC. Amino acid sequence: CASNPHRQGPHGYTF.

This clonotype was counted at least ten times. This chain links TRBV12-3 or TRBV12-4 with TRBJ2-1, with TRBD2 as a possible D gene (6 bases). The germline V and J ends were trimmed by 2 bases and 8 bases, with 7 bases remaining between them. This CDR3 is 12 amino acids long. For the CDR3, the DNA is TGTGCCAGCAGTTTATGGGGGGATGAGCAGTTCTTC. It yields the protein CASSLWGDEQFF.

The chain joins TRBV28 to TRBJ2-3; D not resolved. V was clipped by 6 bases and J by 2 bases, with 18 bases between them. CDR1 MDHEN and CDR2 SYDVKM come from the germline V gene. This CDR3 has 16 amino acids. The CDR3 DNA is TGTGCCAGCAGCGTAGGATCAAACGGCGCCACAGATACGCAGTATTTT. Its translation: CASSVGSNGATDTQYF.

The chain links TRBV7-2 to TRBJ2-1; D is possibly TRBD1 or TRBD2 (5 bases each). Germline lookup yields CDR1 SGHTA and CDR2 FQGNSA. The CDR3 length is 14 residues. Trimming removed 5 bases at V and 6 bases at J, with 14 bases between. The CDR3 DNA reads TGTGCCAGCAGCCGAATGGGGACGTCCAATGAGCAGTTCTTC. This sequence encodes CASSRMGTSNEQFF.

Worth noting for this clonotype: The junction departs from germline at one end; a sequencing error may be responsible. For the CDR3, the DNA is TGTGCCAGCAGCCCCACAGGGATTAACGATGGCTACACCTTC. It specifies CASSPTGINDGYTF. The gene calls are TRBV7-2 and TRBJ1-2; TRBD1 might be the D (6 bases). Germline V gives CDR1 SGHTA, CDR2 FQGNSA. The CDR3 sequence is 14 residues long.

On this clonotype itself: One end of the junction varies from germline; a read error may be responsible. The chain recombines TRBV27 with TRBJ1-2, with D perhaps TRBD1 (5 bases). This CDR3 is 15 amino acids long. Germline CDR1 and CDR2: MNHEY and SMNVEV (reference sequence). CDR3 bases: TGTACCAGCAGTTTATTGCCCCCAGGGAACTATGGCTACACCTTC. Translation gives CTSSLLPPGNYGYTF.

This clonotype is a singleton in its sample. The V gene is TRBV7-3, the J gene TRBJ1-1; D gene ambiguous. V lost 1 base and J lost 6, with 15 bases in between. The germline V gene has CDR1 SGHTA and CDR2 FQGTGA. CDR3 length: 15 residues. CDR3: CASSLNGPGRAEAFF. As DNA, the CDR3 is TGTGCCAGCAGCTTAAACGGACCGGGGAGAGCTGAAGCTTTCTTT.

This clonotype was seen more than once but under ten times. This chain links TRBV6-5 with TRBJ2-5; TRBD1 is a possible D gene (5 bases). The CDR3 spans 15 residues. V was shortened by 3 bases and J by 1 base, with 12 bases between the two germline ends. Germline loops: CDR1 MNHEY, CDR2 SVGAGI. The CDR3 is CASSYLETAQETQYF. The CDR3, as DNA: TGTGCCAGCAGTTATTTGGAGACAGCCCAAGAGACCCAGTACTTC.

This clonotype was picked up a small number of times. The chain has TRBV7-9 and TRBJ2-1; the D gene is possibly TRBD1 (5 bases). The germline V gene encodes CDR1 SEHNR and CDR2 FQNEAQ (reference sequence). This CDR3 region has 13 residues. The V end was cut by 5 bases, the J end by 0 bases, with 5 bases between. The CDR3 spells CASSGASYNEQFF. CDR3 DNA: TGTGCCAGCAGCGGGGCCTCCTACAATGAGCAGTTCTTC.

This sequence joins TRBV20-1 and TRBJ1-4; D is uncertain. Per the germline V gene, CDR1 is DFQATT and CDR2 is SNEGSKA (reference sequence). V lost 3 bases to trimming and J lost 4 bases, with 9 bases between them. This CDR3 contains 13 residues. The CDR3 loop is CSARGKINEKLFF. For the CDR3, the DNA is TGCAGTGCTAGGGGCAAGATTAATGAAAAACTGTTTTTT.

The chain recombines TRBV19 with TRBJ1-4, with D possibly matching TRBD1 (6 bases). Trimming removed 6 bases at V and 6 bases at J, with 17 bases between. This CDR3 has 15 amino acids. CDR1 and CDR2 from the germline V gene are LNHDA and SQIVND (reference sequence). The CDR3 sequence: CASSPGEVDDEKLFF. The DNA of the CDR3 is TGTGCCAGTAGCCCAGGGGAGGTCGATGATGAAAAACTGTTTTTT. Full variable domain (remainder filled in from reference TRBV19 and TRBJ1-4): DGGITQSPKYLFRKEGQNVTLSCEQNLNHDAMYWYRQDPGQGLRLIYYSQIVNDFQKGDIAEGYSVSREKKESFPLTVTSAQKNPTAFYLCASSPGEVDDEKLFFGSGTQLSVL.

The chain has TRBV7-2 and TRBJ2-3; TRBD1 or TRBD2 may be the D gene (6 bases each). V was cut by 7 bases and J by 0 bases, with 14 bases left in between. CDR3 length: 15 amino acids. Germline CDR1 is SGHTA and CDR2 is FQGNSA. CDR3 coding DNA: TGTGCCAGCACCGAGGGGGACTCTAGCACAGATACGCAGTATTTT. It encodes CASTEGDSSTDTQYF.

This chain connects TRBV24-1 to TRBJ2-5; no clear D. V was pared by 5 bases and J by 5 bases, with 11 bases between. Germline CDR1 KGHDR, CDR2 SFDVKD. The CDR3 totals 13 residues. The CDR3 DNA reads TGTGCCACCAGTGGGGGTGGGATCGAGACCCAGTACTTC. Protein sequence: CATSGGGIETQYF.